This T cell receptor beta chain emerged from a study of cytomegalovirus exposure and HLA in healthy donors. Findings and caveats of the study: The study assumed roughly uniform donor sequencing depth for presence/absence analyses.

Concerning this clone itself: Its matching antigen is unknown.

V dropped 6 bases and J dropped 6 bases, with 18 bases sitting between them. This CDR3 spans 14 amino acids. Germline lookup yields CDR1 SSHAT and CDR2 FNYEAQ (reference sequence). Researchers ran the PCR with 60 Vbeta and 13 Jbeta primers. In the source study's methods: Around 80 million unique TCR beta chains, roughly 11 million of them shared, were counted by a later analysis. The table came from immunoSEQ multiplex PCR; TCRdb's copy has only in-frame clones and leaves some out. The DNA gave D and trimming, while V, J and clone size come from that table. The table includes under 100,000 clones, about 70% detected once.

The specimen sequenced was PBMCs. The chain uses TRBV7-7 and TRBJ2-7; D gene uncertain. The TCR comes from a human donor in good health. As DNA, the CDR3 is TGTGCCAGCAGTCCTGACATGACGACATCCGAGCAGTACTTC. It specifies CASSPDMTTSEQYF.